This T cell receptor (beta chain) is from a study of a mutant IDH1 vaccine in newly diagnosed glioma. Study details: Standard pretreatment was either radiotherapy, temozolomide, or, for most, radiochemotherapy with temozolomide. The week-35 safety follow-up was V12, and the week-47 study end was V13.

With 5 bases removed from V and 8 bases from J, the gap between germline ends came to 9 bases. The CDR3 is 11 residues long. Germline assignment: CDR1 MNHEY and CDR2 SMNVEV (reference sequence). As for time point: week 47, end of study. The study gave 300 ug of mutant IDH1 20-mer peptide per vaccine dose, with topical imiquimod. Donors harbored newly found WHO grade 3 or 4 IDH1-mutant, ATRX-lost astrocytomas. With respect to this clone: What it binds is not known.

Here immunoSEQ multiplex PCR was the method, and the copy in TCRdb shows in-frame clones only, minus some. Of tens of thousands of clones in the sample, over 80% are singletons; the top ten hold over 2.5%. The genes are TRBV27 and TRBJ2-5; maybe TRBD1 (5 bases). This receptor was identified in a woman between 50 and 59 years old with glioma. This specimen consisted of PBMCs, obtained from a glioma patient whose treatment included an IDH1 peptide vaccine. The CDR3 coding sequence is TGTGCCAGCAGTCAGGGTAGAACCCAGTACTTC. Protein product: CASSQGRTQYF.